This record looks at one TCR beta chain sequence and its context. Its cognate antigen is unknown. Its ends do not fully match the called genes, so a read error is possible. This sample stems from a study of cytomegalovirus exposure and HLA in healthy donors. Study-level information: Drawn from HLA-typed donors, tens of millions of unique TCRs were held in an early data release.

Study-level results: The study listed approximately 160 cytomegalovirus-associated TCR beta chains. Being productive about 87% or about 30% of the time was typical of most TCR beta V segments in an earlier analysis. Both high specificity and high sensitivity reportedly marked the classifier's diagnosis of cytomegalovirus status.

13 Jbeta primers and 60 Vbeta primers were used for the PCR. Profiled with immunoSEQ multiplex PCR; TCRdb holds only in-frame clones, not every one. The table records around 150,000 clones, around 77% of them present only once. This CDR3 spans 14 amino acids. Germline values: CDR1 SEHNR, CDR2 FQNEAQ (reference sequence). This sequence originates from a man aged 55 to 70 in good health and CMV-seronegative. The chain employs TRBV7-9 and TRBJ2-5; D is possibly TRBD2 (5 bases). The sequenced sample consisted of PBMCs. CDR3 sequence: CSSSLSSGKETQYF. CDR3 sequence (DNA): TGTTCCAGCAGCTTATCGTCGGGAAAAGAGACCCAGTACTTC. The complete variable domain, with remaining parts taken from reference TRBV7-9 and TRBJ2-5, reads DTGVSQNPRHKITKRGQNVTFRCDPISEHNRLYWYRQTLGQGPEFLTYFQNEAQLEKSRLLSDRFSAERPKGSFSTLEIQRTEQGDSAMYLCSSSLSSGKETQYFGPGTRLLVL.